This record looks at one TCR beta chain sequence and its context. The sample belongs to a study of blood T cell repertoires in COVID-19. Study information: The United States, Italy and Spain provided the acute and convalescent COVID-19 samples. T cells, B-cell-depleted T cells, or PBMCs supplied cDNA or gDNA.

The germline V gene encodes CDR1 LGHNA and CDR2 YSLEER. V was clipped by 2 bases and J by 5 bases, with 15 bases between them. The CDR3 is 16 amino acids. In the original workflow: For nucleated cells, counts were estimated from reference gene primer amplification. TCRdb's table, derived via immunoSEQ multiplex PCR, lists solely in-frame clones and lacks some. The DNA was the basis for D and trimming; V, J and clone size are from that table. The sample shows 100,000 to 150,000 clones, more than 85% of them seen only once. The sequence derives from a man in his fifties with active or convalescent COVID-19. The V call is TRBV4-3, the J call TRBJ2-2; the D is unclear. The sample taken for sequencing was peripheral blood. The DNA for the CDR3 is TGCGCCAGCAGCCAATCGTGGGCCAGTCAAACCGGGGAGCTGTTTTTT. Encoded protein: CASSQSWASQTGELFF.